This T cell receptor beta chain is from a study of molecular identifiers for immune sequencing clone quantification. The wider study: With replicates, the RNA of around 18,000 or 91,000 naive CD8 cells was split five ways and four were sequenced.

Germline loops: CDR1 DFQATT, CDR2 SNEGSKA (reference sequence). The trim removed 6 bases at V and 3 bases at J, leaving 10 bases unmatched. This CDR3 region has 16 residues. Naive CD8 libraries were made from 20,000 to 1,000,000 sorted cells, and they used 10%, 30% or 50% RNA. This clonotype was seen many times. The authors built bulk TCR libraries by previously described methods with listed TCR primers. Each CDR3 protein gets one entry after TCRdb re-called the PCR reads with MiXCR. The repertoire has about 63,000 distinct CDR3 sequences, roughly a fifth of them found once; the top ten carry more than 1.2%.

Sequencing was carried out using naive CD8+ T cells from blood, with Jurkat cell RNA spiked in. Subset meaning: FACS-sorted CD8+CD4-CCR7+CD45RA+ naive T cells. The source of this sequence is a human donor in good health. Some libraries in this study had Jurkat cell RNA spiked in. The J gene is TRBJ2-1, the V gene TRBV20-1, with TRBD2 matching over 11 bases. The CDR3 loop reads CSAEGLAEAYYNEQFF. CDR3 nucleotides: TGCAGTGCCGAGGGACTAGCGGAGGCTTACTACAATGAGCAGTTCTTC.